This T cell receptor (beta chain) comes out of a study of T-cell reconstitution after alpha-beta-depleted transplantation in children. Overall study results and limits: T-cell counts and diversity were attributed mostly to newly produced T cells one year after transplant. Surviving thymic progenitors and recipient T cells were the source of high TCRbeta diversity at day 60 in some patients. There were reportedly several hundred expanded graft clones from which alpha-beta T cells came about two months after transplant.

This clonotype was observed a handful of times. Its antigen remains unknown. The TCRbeta library incorporated unique molecular identifiers. TCRdb reprocessed the PCR reads with MiXCR, giving one entry per CDR3 protein. The table lists some 840,000 distinct CDR3 sequences, 15% to 20% of them singletons, with roughly 4.8% in the top ten. The CDR3 sequence is 15 residues long. Germline CDR1 is ENHRY and CDR2 is SYGVKD. V dropped 6 bases and J dropped 5 bases, with 19 bases sitting between them. This material consisted of PBMCs, mostly from graft donor cells, taken 360 days after TCRalphabeta/CD19-depleted stem cell transplant. The chain employs TRBV10-3 and TRBJ2-5; D is perhaps TRBD1 (6 bases). The sequence derives from a male patient under 18 who had a stem cell transplant for acute lymphoblastic leukemia, so the T cells may come from the graft donor. The CDR3: CAIRDRTEIKETQYF. The DNA for the CDR3 is TGTGCCATCAGGGACCGGACAGAGATAAAGGAGACCCAGTACTTC.